This T cell receptor beta chain was observed in a study of blood T cell repertoires in COVID-19. The wider study: Samples came from the United States, Italy and Spain, spanning acute and convalescent COVID-19. T cells, B-cell-depleted T cells, or PBMCs supplied cDNA or gDNA.

In the authors' methods: Amplification with reference gene primers provided the estimates of nucleated cell counts. TCRdb's table, derived via immunoSEQ multiplex PCR, lists solely in-frame clones and lacks some. V, J and clone size are those of that table, while D and trimming were read from the DNA. Of about 58,000 clones listed, about 91% are singletons. The CDR3 runs 16 residues. The V gene lost 0 bases and the J gene lost 4 bases, with 10 bases spanning the gap. CDR1 is SGHAT, CDR2 FQNNGV, per germline. The specimen sequenced was peripheral blood. The gene calls are TRBV11-2 and TRBJ1-6; D is unclear. This TCR came from an older woman with active COVID-19. The CDR3 coding sequence is TGTGCCAGCAGCTTAGATCTTTCCCAGTATAATTCACCCCTCCACTTT. It specifies CASSLDLSQYNSPLHF.